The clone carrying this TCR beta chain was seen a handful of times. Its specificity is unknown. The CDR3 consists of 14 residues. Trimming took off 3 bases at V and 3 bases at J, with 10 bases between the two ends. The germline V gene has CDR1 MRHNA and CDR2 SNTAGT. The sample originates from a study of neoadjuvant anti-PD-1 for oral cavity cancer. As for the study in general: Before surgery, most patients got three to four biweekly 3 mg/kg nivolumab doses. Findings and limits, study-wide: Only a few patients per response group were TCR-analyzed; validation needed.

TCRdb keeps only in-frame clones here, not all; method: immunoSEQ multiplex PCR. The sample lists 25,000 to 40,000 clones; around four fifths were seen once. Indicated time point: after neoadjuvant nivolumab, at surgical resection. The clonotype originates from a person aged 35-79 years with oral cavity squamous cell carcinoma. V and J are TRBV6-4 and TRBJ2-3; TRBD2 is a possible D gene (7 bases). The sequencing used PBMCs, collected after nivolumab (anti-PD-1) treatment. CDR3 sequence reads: CASSERGRTDTQYF. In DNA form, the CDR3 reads TGTGCCAGCAGTGAGCGGGGGCGGACAGATACGCAGTATTTT.